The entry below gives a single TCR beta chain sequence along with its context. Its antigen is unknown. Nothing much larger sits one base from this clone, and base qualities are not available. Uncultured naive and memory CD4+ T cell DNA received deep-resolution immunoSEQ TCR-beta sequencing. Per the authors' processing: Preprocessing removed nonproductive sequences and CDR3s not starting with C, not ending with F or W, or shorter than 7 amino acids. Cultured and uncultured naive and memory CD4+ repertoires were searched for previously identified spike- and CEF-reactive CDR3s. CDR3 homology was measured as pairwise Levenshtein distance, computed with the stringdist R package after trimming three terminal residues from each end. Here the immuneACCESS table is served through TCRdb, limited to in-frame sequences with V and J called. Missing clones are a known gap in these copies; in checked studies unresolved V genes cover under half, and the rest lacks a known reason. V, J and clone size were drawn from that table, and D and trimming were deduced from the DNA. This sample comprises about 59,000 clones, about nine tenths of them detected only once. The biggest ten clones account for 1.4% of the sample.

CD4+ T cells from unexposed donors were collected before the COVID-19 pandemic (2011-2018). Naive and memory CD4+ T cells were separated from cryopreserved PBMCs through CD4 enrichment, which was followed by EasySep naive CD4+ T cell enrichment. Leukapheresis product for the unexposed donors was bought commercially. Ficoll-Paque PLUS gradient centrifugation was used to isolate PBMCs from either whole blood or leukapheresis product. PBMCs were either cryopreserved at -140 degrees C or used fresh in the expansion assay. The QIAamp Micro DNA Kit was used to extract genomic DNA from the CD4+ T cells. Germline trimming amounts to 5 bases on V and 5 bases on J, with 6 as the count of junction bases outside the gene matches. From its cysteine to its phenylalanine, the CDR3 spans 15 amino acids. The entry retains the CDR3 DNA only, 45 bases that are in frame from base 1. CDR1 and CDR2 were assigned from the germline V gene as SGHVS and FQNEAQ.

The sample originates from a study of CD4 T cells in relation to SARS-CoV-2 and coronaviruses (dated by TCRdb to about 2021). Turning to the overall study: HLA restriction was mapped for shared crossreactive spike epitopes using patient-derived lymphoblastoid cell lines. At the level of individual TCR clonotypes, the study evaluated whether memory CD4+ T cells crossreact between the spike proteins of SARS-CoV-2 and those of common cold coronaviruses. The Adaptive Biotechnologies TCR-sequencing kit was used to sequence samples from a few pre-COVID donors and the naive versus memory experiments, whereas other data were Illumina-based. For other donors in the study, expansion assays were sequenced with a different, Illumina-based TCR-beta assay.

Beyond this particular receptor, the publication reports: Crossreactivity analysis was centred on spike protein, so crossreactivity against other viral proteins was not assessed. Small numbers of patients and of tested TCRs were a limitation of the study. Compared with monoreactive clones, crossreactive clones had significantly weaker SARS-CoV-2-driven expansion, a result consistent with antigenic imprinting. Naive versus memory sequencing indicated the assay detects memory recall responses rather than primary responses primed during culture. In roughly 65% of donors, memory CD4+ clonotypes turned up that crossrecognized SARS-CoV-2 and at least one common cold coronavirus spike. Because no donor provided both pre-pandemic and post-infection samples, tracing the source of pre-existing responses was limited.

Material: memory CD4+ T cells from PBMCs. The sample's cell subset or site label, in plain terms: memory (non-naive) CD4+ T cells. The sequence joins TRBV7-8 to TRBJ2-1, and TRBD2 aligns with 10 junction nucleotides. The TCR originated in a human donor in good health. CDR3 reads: CASSQWTSGNNEQFF. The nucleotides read TGTGCCAGCAGCCAATGGACTAGCGGTAACAATGAGCAGTTCTTC. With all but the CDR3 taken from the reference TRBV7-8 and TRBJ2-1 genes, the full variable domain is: GAGVSQSPRYKVAKRGQDVALRCDPISGHVSLFWYQQALGQGPEFLTYFQNEAQLDKSGLPSDRFFAERPEGSVSTLKIQRTQQEDSAVYLCASSQWTSGNNEQFFGPGTRLTVL.